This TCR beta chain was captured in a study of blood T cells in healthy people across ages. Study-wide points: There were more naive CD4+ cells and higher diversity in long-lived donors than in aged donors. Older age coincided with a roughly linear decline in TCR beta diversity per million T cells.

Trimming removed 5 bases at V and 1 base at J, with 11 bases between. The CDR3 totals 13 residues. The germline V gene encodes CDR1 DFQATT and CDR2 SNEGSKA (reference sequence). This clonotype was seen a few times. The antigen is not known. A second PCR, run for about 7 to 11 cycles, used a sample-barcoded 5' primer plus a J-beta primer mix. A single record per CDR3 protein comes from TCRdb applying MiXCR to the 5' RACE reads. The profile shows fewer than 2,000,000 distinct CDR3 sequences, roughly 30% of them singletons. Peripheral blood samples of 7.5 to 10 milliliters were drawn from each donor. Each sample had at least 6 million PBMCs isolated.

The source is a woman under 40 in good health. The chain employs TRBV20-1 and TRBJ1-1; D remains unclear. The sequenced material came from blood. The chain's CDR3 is CSAPSHKNTEAFF. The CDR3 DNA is TGCAGTGCTCCCTCACACAAGAACACTGAAGCTTTCTTT.